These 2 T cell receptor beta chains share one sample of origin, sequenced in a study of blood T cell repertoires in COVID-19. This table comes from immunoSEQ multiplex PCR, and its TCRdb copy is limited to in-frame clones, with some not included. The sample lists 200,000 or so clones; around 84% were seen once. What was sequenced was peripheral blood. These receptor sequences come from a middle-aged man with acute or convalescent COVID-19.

This chain's CDR3 is CASSHNRGTRGSPLHF. The CDR3 DNA reads as TGTGCCAGCAGTCACAACAGGGGCACGAGGGGTTCACCCCTCCACTTT. This chain links TRBV6-2 or TRBV6-3 with TRBJ1-6, with 7 bases fitting TRBD1. The trim removed 5 bases at V and 9 bases at J, leaving 13 bases unmatched. Germline V gene sequence: CDR1 MNHEY, CDR2 SVGEGT. CDR3 length: 16 amino acids.

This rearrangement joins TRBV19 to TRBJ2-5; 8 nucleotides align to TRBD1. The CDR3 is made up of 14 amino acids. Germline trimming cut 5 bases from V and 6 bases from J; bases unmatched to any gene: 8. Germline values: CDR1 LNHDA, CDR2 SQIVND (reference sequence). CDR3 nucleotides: TGTGCCAGTAGTGAGGAGCAGGGGGCTCAGACCCAGTACTTC. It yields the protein CASSEEQGAQTQYF.